In this sample, the clone carrying this T cell receptor beta chain turned up many times. The sample originates from a study of T cells of healthy individuals. Per the germline V gene, CDR1 is SGHTA and CDR2 is FQGNSA. Trimming left V 7 bases short and J 5 bases short, with 17 bases between. This CDR3 region has 15 residues. TCRdb reanalysed the 5' RACE reads using MiXCR and keeps one entry per CDR3 protein. The sample consists of fewer than 90,000 distinct CDR3 sequences, approximately 4.8% of them appearing once. The V call is TRBV7-2, the J call TRBJ2-2; possible D gene TRBD2, 5 bases. This clonotype was obtained from a female donor in good health. Here the CDR3 DNA reads TGTGCCAGCATCTTTGATCCGGGAAATACCGGGGAGCTGTTTTTT. Its protein product is CASIFDPGNTGELFF.